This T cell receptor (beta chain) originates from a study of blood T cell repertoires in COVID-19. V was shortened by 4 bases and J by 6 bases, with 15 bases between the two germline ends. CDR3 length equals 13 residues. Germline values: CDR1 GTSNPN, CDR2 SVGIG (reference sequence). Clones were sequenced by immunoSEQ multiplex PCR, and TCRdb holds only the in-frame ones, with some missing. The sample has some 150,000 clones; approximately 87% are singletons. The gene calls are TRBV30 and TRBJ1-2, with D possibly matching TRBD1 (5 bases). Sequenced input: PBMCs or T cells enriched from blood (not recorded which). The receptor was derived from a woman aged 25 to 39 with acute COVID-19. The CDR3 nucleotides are TGTGCCTGGACCGTAGATTGGGGGGATGGCTACACCTTC. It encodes CAWTVDWGDGYTF.